The text below deals with one T cell receptor (beta chain). This entry is derived from a study of blood T cell repertoires in COVID-19. This CDR3 region has 15 residues. Germline V gene sequence: CDR1 KGHDR, CDR2 SFDVKD. V shed 2 bases, J shed 6 bases, and the junction held 5 bases outside the gene matches. Authors' data handling: Researchers report that nucleated cell counts were estimated from reference gene primer amplification. Here immunoSEQ multiplex PCR was the method, and the copy in TCRdb shows in-frame clones only, minus some. V, J and clone size are those of that table, while D and trimming were read from the DNA. The sample has approximately 66,000 clones; about 86% are singletons.

This rearrangement joins TRBV24-1 to TRBJ2-3; 9 positions agree with TRBD1. Sample: peripheral blood. The sequence came from a man aged 45-65 years with active COVID-19. CDR3 protein: CATSDWTGALDTQYF. CDR3 nucleotide sequence: TGTGCCACCAGTGATTGGACAGGGGCCCTCGATACGCAGTATTTT.